This T cell receptor beta chain was captured in a study of shared clonotypes between healthy human individuals. Division of CD4+ cells produced a CD45RA+ naive subset and a CD45RA-negative memory subset. This clone turned up a few times. Generated by immunoSEQ multiplex PCR, the TCRdb table keeps only in-frame clones and is missing some. This sample carries 550,000 to 850,000 clones, around 74% of them seen once, and the ten largest clones take less than 2%. Trimming removed 0 bases at V and 6 bases at J, with 14 bases between. The CDR3 spans 15 residues. Germline V CDR1 and CDR2: SGHRS, YFSETQ. Sequencing used memory CD4+ T cells sorted from blood. Indicated subset: CD45RA-negative fraction. The rearrangement links TRBV5-1 to TRBJ2-3, with no clear D. This clonotype was sampled from a woman in her 30s in good health. CDR3 amino acids: CASSLGAPGGDTQYF. The CDR3 DNA follows: TGCGCCAGCAGCTTGGGAGCCCCCGGTGGGGATACGCAGTATTTT.